The next 20 T cell receptor beta chains were all read from a single sample in a study of vaccination effects on CD4 cells after COVID-19. Scientists isolated CD4+ T cells after a roughly nine-day culture period ended. Every participant took two doses of the BNT162b2 or mRNA-1273 vaccine. Their antigen targets remain unknown. Clones were sequenced by immunoSEQ multiplex PCR, and TCRdb holds only the in-frame ones, with some missing. The repertoire consists of about 57,000 clones, with under 85% occurring once and the leading ten covering about 4.5%. The source material was CD4+ T cells from PBMCs cultured without peptide, sampled after COVID-19 vaccination. The receptors here all came from a human donor who received a COVID-19 vaccine.

This clone was seen just once. The V gene is TRBV29-1, the J gene TRBJ2-7; D is unclear. The CDR3 is made up of 12 amino acids. Trimming pared 4 bases from V and 0 bases from J, leaving 7 bases between. Germline lookup yields CDR1 SQVTM and CDR2 ANQGSEA. The CDR3 sequence: CSVVVSSYEQYF. The CDR3 coding sequence is TGCAGCGTTGTAGTCAGCTCCTACGAGCAGTACTTC.

The V and J genes are TRBV9 and TRBJ1-2; D is ambiguous. Germline assignment: CDR1 SGDLS and CDR2 YYNGEE. This CDR3 has 15 amino acids. Trimming pared 6 bases from V and 5 bases from J, leaving 20 bases between. The CDR3, as DNA: TGTGCCAGCACGGGAGGATGGACGGAGGCATATGGCTACACCTTC. It is translated as CASTGGWTEAYGYTF.

This rearrangement joins TRBV5-1 to TRBJ2-7; possibly TRBD1 for D (5 bases). Looked up from germline, CDR1 is SGHRS and CDR2 is YFSETQ. This CDR3 has 15 residues. Trimming cost V 0 bases and J 1 base, with 11 bases left between them. In nucleotides, the CDR3 is TGCGCCAGCAGCTTGGCCAGTCAGGGTTCCTACGAGCAGTACTTC. It specifies CASSLASQGSYEQYF. The full variable domain, with the rest looked up from reference TRBV5-1 and TRBJ2-7, is KAGVTQTPRYLIKTRGQQVTLSCSPISGHRSVSWYQQTPGQGLQFLFEYFSETQRNKGNFPGRFSGRQFSNSRSEMNVSTLELGDSALYLCASSLASQGSYEQYFGPGTRLTVT.

The J gene is TRBJ2-7, the V gene TRBV5-1; D remains ambiguous. The CDR3 runs 14 residues. V was pared by 2 bases and J by 0 bases, with 9 bases between. Germline V gives CDR1 SGHRS, CDR2 YFSETQ. The chain's CDR3 is CASSLALSSYEQYF. CDR3 bases: TGCGCCAGCAGCTTAGCGTTATCCTCCTACGAGCAGTACTTC.

This clone was picked up one time. The gene calls are TRBV6-5 and TRBJ1-1; tentative D call: TRBD1 (5 bases). CDR1 and CDR2 (germline): MNHEY, SVGAGI. V lost 2 bases and J 5 bases, leaving 9 bases between the germline ends. The CDR3 is made up of 13 amino acids. The CDR3 nucleotides are TGTGCCAGCAGTTACGGGGCTAGTACTGAAGCTTTCTTT. Translated, it gives CASSYGASTEAFF.

This clone appeared a few times. This chain links TRBV30 with TRBJ1-3; TRBD1 is a possible D gene (5 bases). Germline V gives CDR1 GTSNPN, CDR2 SVGIG (reference sequence). There are 14 residues in the CDR3. V lost 2 bases to trimming and J lost 0 bases, with 8 bases between them. The CDR3 nucleotides are TGTGCCTGGAGTCGGGGGTTCTCTGGAAACACCATATATTTT. Its protein is CAWSRGFSGNTIYF.

The V gene is TRBV21-1, the J gene TRBJ2-2; the table calls TRBD2, which could not be checked here. TRBV21-1 is an annotated pseudogene. The CDR3 is made up of 16 amino acids. CDR3 amino acids: CASSKGRRAHTGELFF. The CDR3 coding sequence is TGTGCCAGCAGCAAAGGAAGGCGGGCCCACACCGGGGAGCTGTTTTTT.

The chain recombines TRBV6-5 with TRBJ2-7, with TRBD2 as a possible D gene (5 bases). This CDR3 has 14 residues. Between the trimmed V and J ends, which lost 5 bases and 0 bases, there was a span of 11 bases. The germline V gene encodes CDR1 MNHEY and CDR2 SVGAGI. CDR3 sequence: CASSLSVVSYEQYF. Here the CDR3 DNA reads TGTGCCAGCAGTCTTAGCGTTGTCTCCTACGAGCAGTACTTC.

CDR3 residues: CASSPSGGAYNEQFF. The CDR3 coding sequence is TGCGCCAGCAGCCCCAGCGGGGGGGCCTACAATGAGCAGTTCTTC. The chain links TRBV4-3 to TRBJ2-1, with 10 nucleotides matching TRBD2. This CDR3 is 15 amino acids long. The V gene's germline CDR1 is LGHNA and CDR2 YSLEER. Trimming cost V 4 bases and J 2 bases; bases outside gene matches: 2.

The V and J genes are TRBV19 and TRBJ1-3; D gene unclear. The CDR3 extends over 15 amino acids. CDR1 is LNHDA, CDR2 SQIVND, per germline (reference sequence). V lost 1 base and J 1 base, leaving 8 bases between the germline ends. CDR3 residues: CASSIVNPSGNTIYF. The CDR3 DNA sequence: TGTGCCAGTAGTATAGTCAACCCTTCTGGAAACACCATATATTTT.

The gene calls are TRBV10-3 and TRBJ1-4; TRBD1 matches at 7 bases. The CDR3 runs to 13 residues. Germline loops: CDR1 ENHRY, CDR2 SYGVKD. The V and J ends lost 11 bases and 8 bases, in that order; junction bases with no gene match: 11. The CDR3: CAVSGGGFEKLFF. In DNA, the CDR3 is TGTGCCGTATCAGGGGGAGGCTTCGAAAAACTGTTTTTT.

V usage is TRBV20-1 and J usage is TRBJ1-2; 7 nucleotides agree with TRBD1. CDR3 length equals 10 residues. Trimming removed 4 bases from V and 8 bases from J; junction bases left unmatched: 1. Germline CDR1 DFQATT, CDR2 SNEGSKA (reference sequence). For the CDR3, the DNA is TGCAGTGCTACGGGACAGGGCTACACCTTC. Translation gives CSATGQGYTF.

The chain links TRBV18 to TRBJ1-1; D not resolved. CDR3 length: 13 residues. V lost 3 bases to trimming and J lost 3 bases, with 8 bases between them. Germline V CDR1 and CDR2: KGHSH, LQKENI. CDR3 amino acids: CASSPSLDTEAFF. In nucleotides, the CDR3 is TGTGCCAGCTCACCCAGTCTGGACACTGAAGCTTTCTTT.

There are a few counts of this clone. This chain links TRBV6-5 with TRBJ1-1; D is unclear. The CDR3 totals 14 residues. Trimming took 5 bases from V and 0 from J, leaving 10 bases between them. The germline CDR1 and CDR2 sequences are MNHEY and SVGAGI. CDR3 amino acids: CASSSSTLNTEAFF. DNA for the CDR3: TGTGCCAGCAGTAGTTCGACCTTGAACACTGAAGCTTTCTTT.

The chain uses TRBV28 and TRBJ2-7, with a possible D match to TRBD1 (7 bases). From germline, CDR1 is MDHEN and CDR2 SYDVKM. Trimming stripped 4 bases from V and 6 bases from J, with 22 bases between. The CDR3 contains 16 residues. CDR3 residues: CASSSSGGTPGLEQYF. In DNA, the CDR3 is TGTGCCAGCAGTTCCTCAGGGGGGACACCTGGGCTCGAGCAGTACTTC.

At least ten counts were recorded for this clone. The chain couples TRBV6-6 to TRBJ1-6, with TRBD1 identical over 9 bases. Trimming took 6 bases from V and 9 from J; bases not matched to a gene: 9. This CDR3 has 15 residues. Germline assignment: CDR1 MNHNY and CDR2 SVGAGI (reference sequence). CDR3 protein: CASSNPGQGSSPLHF. The CDR3 region has the DNA TGTGCCAGCAGCAATCCGGGACAGGGCTCTTCACCCCTCCACTTT.

This rearrangement joins TRBV19 to TRBJ1-2, with a weak D call TRBD1 (6 bases). Trimming took off 7 bases at V and 5 bases at J, with 17 bases between the two ends. The CDR3 contains 14 residues. Germline lookup yields CDR1 LNHDA and CDR2 SQIVND (reference sequence). This CDR3 reads CASTPGQRGYGYTF. The CDR3, as DNA: TGTGCCAGTACCCCCGGACAGCGGGGTTATGGCTACACCTTC.

This chain joins TRBV18 and TRBJ2-2, with D possibly TRBD2 on 5 matching bases. The CDR3 totals 14 residues. V shed 2 bases and J shed 3 bases, with 7 bases lying between them. Germline V lookup: CDR1 KGHSH, CDR2 LQKENI. DNA for the CDR3: TGTGCCAGCTCACCAACTAGGTACACCGGGGAGCTGTTTTTT. This translates into CASSPTRYTGELFF.

The rearrangement uses TRBV5-4 and TRBJ2-1; TRBD1 aligns across 9 bases. There are 17 residues in the CDR3. Germline CDR1 reads SGHNT; CDR2 reads YYREEE (reference sequence). Trimming at V came to 4 bases and at J to 1 base, leaving 9 bases not matched to a gene. Written as DNA, the CDR3 is TGTGCCAGCAGCCCGGGACAGGGTGGGATTTCCTACAATGAGCAGTTCTTC. Translated: CASSPGQGGISYNEQFF. Variable domain in full (rest from reference TRBV5-4 and TRBJ2-1): ETGVTQSPTHLIKTRGQQVTLRCSSQSGHNTVSWYQQALGQGPQFIFQYYREEENGRGNFPPRFSGLQFPNYSSELNVNALELDDSALYLCASSPGQGGISYNEQFFGPGTRLTVL.

This clone was detected ten times or more. The J gene is TRBJ2-3, the V gene TRBV12-3 or TRBV12-4; D gene ambiguous. The CDR3 runs 12 residues. Trimming removed 4 bases at V and 4 bases at J, with 6 bases between. The chain's CDR3 is CASSSRADTQYF. The CDR3 DNA sequence: TGTGCCAGCAGTTCCAGAGCAGATACGCAGTATTTT.